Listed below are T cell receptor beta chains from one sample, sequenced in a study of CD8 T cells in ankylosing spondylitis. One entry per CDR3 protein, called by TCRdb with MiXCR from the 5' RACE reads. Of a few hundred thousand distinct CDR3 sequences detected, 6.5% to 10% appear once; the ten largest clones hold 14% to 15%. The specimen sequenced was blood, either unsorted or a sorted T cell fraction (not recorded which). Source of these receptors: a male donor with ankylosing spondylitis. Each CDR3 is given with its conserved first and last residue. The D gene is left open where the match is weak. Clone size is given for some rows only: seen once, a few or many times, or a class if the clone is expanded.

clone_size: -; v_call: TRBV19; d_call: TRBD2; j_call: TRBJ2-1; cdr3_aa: CASSISGLAGNEQFF; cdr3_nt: TGTGCCAGTAGTATTTCGGGACTAGCAGGCAATGAGCAGTTCTTC
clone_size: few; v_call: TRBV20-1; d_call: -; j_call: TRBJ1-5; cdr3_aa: CSAPRGRLNQPQHF; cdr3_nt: TGCAGTGCTCCGCGGGGCAGATTAAATCAGCCCCAGCATTTT
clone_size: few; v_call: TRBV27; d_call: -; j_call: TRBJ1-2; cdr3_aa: CASGRDFTGYTF; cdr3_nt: TGTGCCAGCGGCCGGGACTTTACCGGCTACACCTTC
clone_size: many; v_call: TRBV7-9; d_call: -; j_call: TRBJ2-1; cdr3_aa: CASSFGSSPHEQFF; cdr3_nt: TGTGCCAGCAGCTTTGGCTCTAGCCCCCATGAGCAGTTCTTC
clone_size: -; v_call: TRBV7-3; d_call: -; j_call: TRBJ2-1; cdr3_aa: CASSLSMSSYNEQFF; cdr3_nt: TGTGCCAGCAGCCTATCCATGAGCTCCTACAATGAGCAGTTCTTC
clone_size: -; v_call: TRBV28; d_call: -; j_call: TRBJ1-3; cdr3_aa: CASSFQLSGNTIYF; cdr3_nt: TGTGCCAGCAGTTTCCAGCTCTCTGGAAACACCATATATTTT
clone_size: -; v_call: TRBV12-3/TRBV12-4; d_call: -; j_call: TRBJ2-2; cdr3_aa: CASSRAGTKIGELFF; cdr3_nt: TGTGCCAGCAGCCGCGCCGGGACAAAGATTGGGGAGCTGTTTTTT
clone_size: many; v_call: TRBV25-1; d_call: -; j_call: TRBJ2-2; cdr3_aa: CASSVGNTGELFF; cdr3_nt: TGTGCCAGCAGTGTCGGGAACACCGGGGAGCTGTTTTTT
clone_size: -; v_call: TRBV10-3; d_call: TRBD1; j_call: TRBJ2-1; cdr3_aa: CAISDRGQEQFF; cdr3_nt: TGTGCCATCAGTGACAGGGGGCAAGAGCAGTTCTTC
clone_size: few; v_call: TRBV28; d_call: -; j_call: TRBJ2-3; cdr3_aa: CASIAGSTDTQYF; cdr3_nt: TGTGCCAGCATCGCCGGGAGCACAGATACGCAGTATTTT
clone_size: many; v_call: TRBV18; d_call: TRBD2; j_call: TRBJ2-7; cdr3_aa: CASSPRNSGGGEQYF; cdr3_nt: TGTGCCAGCTCACCAAGGAATAGCGGGGGCGGCGAGCAGTACTTC
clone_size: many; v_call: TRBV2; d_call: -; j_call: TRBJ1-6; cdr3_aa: CASAWGGARNSPLHF; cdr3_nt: TGTGCCAGCGCCTGGGGGGGCGCTCGTAATTCACCCCTCCACTTT
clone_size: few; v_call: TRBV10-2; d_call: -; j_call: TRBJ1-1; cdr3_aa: CASCARDLNTEAFF; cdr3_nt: TGCGCCAGCTGTGCCCGGGACTTGAACACTGAAGCTTTCTTT
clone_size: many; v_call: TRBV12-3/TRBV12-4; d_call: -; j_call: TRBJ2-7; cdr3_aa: CASKLSTGYEQYF; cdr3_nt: TGTGCCAGCAAGCTATCGACTGGGTACGAGCAGTACTTC
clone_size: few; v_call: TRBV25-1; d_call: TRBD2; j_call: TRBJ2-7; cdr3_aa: CASSVRASGTDSYEQYF; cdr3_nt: TGTGCCAGCAGTGTTCGGGCTAGCGGGACCGACTCCTACGAGCAGTACTTC
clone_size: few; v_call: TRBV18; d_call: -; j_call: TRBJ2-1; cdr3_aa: CASSSNRGVSVF; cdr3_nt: TGTGCCAGCTCATCAAACCGGGGAGTTTCGGTCTTC
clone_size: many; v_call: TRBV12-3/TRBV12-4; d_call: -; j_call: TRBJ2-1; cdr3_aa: CASSSGGWEQFF; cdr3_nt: TGTGCCAGCAGTTCTGGGGGATGGGAGCAGTTCTTC
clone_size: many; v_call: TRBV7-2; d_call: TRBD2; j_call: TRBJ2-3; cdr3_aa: CASSFSEAGGTDTQYF; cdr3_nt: TGTGCCAGCAGCTTTAGTGAGGCGGGAGGAACAGATACGCAGTATTTT
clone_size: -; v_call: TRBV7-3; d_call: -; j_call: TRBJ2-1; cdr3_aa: CASSLGNHEQFF; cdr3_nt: TGTGCCAGCAGCTTAGGTAACCACGAGCAGTTCTTC
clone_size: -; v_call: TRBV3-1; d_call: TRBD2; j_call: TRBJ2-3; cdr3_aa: CASSRGLAGDTQYF; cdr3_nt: TGTGCCAGCAGTCGTGGACTAGCAGGCGATACGCAGTATTTT
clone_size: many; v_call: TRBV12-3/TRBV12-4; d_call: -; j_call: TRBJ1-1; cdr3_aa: CASSPPRDTEAFF; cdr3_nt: TGTGCCAGCAGCCCCCCTAGGGACACTGAAGCTTTCTTT
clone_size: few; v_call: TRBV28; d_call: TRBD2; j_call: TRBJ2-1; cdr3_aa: CASRTIGTTHNEQFF; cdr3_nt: TGTGCCAGCAGGACGATCGGGACTACCCACAATGAGCAGTTCTTC
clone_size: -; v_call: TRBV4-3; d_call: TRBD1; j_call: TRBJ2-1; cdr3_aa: CASSQLGTGGNEQFF; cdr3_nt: TGCGCCAGCAGCCAACTAGGGACAGGGGGCAATGAGCAGTTCTTC
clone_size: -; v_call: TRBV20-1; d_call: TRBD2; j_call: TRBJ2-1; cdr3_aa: CSALAGAYNEQFF; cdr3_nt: TGCAGTGCTCTCGCGGGAGCCTACAATGAGCAGTTCTTC